The 27 T cell receptor beta chains listed next were all sequenced from one sample in a study of CD8 T cells in Susac syndrome. Reverse transcription of roughly 0.45 to 1 ug RNA used random hexamers. MiXCR was run by TCRdb on the immunoSEQ multiplex PCR reads, yielding one entry per CDR3 protein. The data show roughly 200,000 distinct CDR3 sequences, about 95% seen once. The sequencing sample was made of CD4+ T cells from PBMCs. The receptors stem from a human donor in good health.

CDR3 protein: CSVEVGGRNIQYF. CDR3 in DNA: TGCAGCGTTGAAGTCGGGGGGCGTAACATTCAGTACTTC. The V and J genes are TRBV29-1 and TRBJ2-4; tentatively, D is TRBD2 (7 bases). The CDR3 covers 13 residues. V shed 1 base and J shed 7 bases, with 11 bases lying between them. Germline loops: CDR1 SQVTM, CDR2 ANQGSEA.

About this clonotype: Germline is not matched at one junction end, which may reflect a read error. V and J are TRBV12-5 and TRBJ1-2; the match to TRBD1 covers 7 bases. Germline CDR1 and CDR2: LGHNT and FRNRAP. The CDR3 loop spans 16 amino acids. The CDR3 loop is CASGLVLDRENYDYTF. For the CDR3, the DNA is TGTGCTAGTGGTTTGGTACTCGACAGGGAGAACTATGACTACACCTTC.

The gene calls are TRBV4-2 and TRBJ2-7; D is uncertain. Germline V gives CDR1 LGHNA, CDR2 YNFKEQ. V was trimmed by 0 bases and J by 3 bases, leaving 12 bases between them. The CDR3 totals 15 residues. CDR3 protein: CASSQDRARFYEQYF. The CDR3 DNA reads as TGTGCCAGCAGCCAAGATCGGGCCAGGTTCTACGAGCAGTACTTC.

DNA of the CDR3: TGTGCCAGCAGCGGACTAGCTCCTGGAGAGCAGTTCTTC. Amino acids: CASSGLAPGEQFF. The rearrangement links TRBV2 to TRBJ2-1; 8 bases match TRBD2. Trimming took 6 bases from V and 10 from J; bases not matched to a gene: 8. Germline CDR1 and CDR2: SNHLY and FYNNEI. This CDR3 has 13 residues.

This chain links TRBV12-3 or TRBV12-4 with TRBJ2-2, with a possible D match to TRBD2 (6 bases). Trimming left V 8 bases short and J 5 bases short, with 21 bases between. The CDR3 has 16 residues. In DNA, the CDR3 is TGTGCCAGCGGTAGTACTAGCCCTTCGGGGACCGGGGAGCTGTTTTTT. This codes for CASGSTSPSGTGELFF.

In its sample, this clonotype was seen a few times. The genes are TRBV7-6 and TRBJ2-1; no reliable D call. This CDR3 spans 13 amino acids. V lost 5 bases, J lost 5 bases, and 10 bases lay in between. The germline V gene has CDR1 SGHVS and CDR2 FNYEAQ. This chain's CDR3 is CASSPQRDNEQFF. The CDR3 DNA reads as TGTGCCAGCAGCCCTCAAAGGGACAATGAGCAGTTCTTC.

This chain links TRBV28 with TRBJ2-1; TRBD2 agrees at 8 bases. CDR1 and CDR2 (germline): MDHEN, SYDVKM. The CDR3 spans 16 residues. The V segment lost 6 bases and the J segment 10 bases; nucleotides outside the gene matches: 17. For the CDR3, the DNA is TGTGCCAGCAGATCACCTCCCGGACTAGCCGACGGGGAGCAGTTCTTC. Amino acids: CASRSPPGLADGEQFF.

The chain combines TRBV27 with TRBJ2-6; D is uncertain. Trimming took 6 bases from V and 1 from J, leaving 7 bases between them. Per the germline V gene, CDR1 is MNHEY and CDR2 is SMNVEV (reference sequence). This CDR3 comprises 14 residues. The CDR3 DNA follows: TGTGCCAGCAGACACAGATCTGGGGCCAACGTCCTGACTTTC. Its translation: CASRHRSGANVLTF. Full variable domain (rest looked up from reference TRBV27 and TRBJ2-6): EAQVTQNPRYLITVTGKKLTVTCSQNMNHEYMSWYRQDPGLGLRQIYYSMNVEVTDKGDVPEGYKVSRKEKRNFPLILESPSPNQTSLYFCASRHRSGANVLTFGAGSRLTVL.

The chain has TRBV20-1 and TRBJ2-7; D is uncertain. Germline CDR1 reads DFQATT; CDR2 reads SNEGSKA (reference sequence). V was cut by 3 bases and J by 6 bases, with 18 bases left in between. The CDR3 is made up of 14 amino acids. The CDR3 DNA sequence: TGCAGTGCTAGGACAAGGACGGATCTCAGCGAGCAGTACTTC. It codes for CSARTRTDLSEQYF.

The chain recombines TRBV6-5 with TRBJ2-7; 7 nucleotides agree with TRBD2. V lost 7 bases to trimming and J lost 5 bases; unmatched junction nucleotides: 14. This CDR3 has 15 amino acids. Germline V gives CDR1 MNHEY, CDR2 SVGAGI. The CDR3 here is CASMGIAGKGHEQYF. CDR3 nucleotides: TGTGCCAGCATGGGGATAGCGGGCAAGGGCCACGAGCAGTACTTC.

The gene calls are TRBV13 and TRBJ2-7; the D call may be TRBD1 or TRBD2 (5 bases each). The V gene's germline CDR1 is PRHDT and CDR2 FYEKMQ (reference sequence). The V end was cut by 5 bases, the J end by 1 base, with 18 bases between. This CDR3 region has 16 residues. The CDR3 spells CASSIIGRDPSYEQYF. CDR3 DNA: TGTGCCAGCAGCATCATTGGAAGGGACCCGTCCTACGAGCAGTACTTC. The full variable domain, rest sourced from reference TRBV13 and TRBJ2-7, is AAGVIQSPRHLIKEKRETATLKCYPIPRHDTVYWYQQGPGQDPQFLISFYEKMQSDKGSIPDRFSAQQFSDYHSELNMSSLELGDSALYFCASSIIGRDPSYEQYFGPGTRLTVT.

This chain joins TRBV6-1 and TRBJ2-1; 8 bases agree with TRBD2. The V segment lost 8 bases and the J segment 0 bases; nucleotides outside the gene matches: 9. The CDR3 loop spans 16 amino acids. Germline lookup yields CDR1 MNHNS and CDR2 SASEGT. CDR3 region: CASGFESGSSYNEQFF. The CDR3 DNA reads as TGTGCCAGCGGATTCGAGAGCGGGAGCTCCTACAATGAGCAGTTCTTC.

The chain employs TRBV9 and TRBJ2-1, with D perhaps given as TRBD1 or TRBD2 (5 bases each). V was trimmed by 0 bases and J by 0 bases, leaving 7 bases between them. The CDR3 sequence is 15 residues long. Germline V CDR1 and CDR2: SGDLS, YYNGEE. The chain's CDR3 is CASSVVGDSYNEQFF. CDR3 in DNA: TGTGCCAGCAGCGTAGTGGGGGACTCCTACAATGAGCAGTTCTTC.

The genes are TRBV11-2 and TRBJ1-1; tentative D call: TRBD1 (5 bases). The germline V gene encodes CDR1 SGHAT and CDR2 FQNNGV. The CDR3 consists of 12 residues. The germline V and J ends were trimmed by 1 base and 12 bases, with 12 bases remaining between them. CDR3 sequence reads: CASSLGAGKTFF. The CDR3 DNA reads TGTGCCAGCAGCTTAGGGGCAGGGAAGACTTTCTTT. The complete variable domain, with remaining parts taken from reference TRBV11-2 and TRBJ1-1, reads EAGVAQSPRYKIIEKRQSVAFWCNPISGHATLYWYQQILGQGPKLLIQFQNNGVVDDSQLPKDRFSAERLKGVDSTLKIQPAKLEDSAVYLCASSLGAGKTFFGQGTRLTVV.

The rearrangement uses TRBV19 and TRBJ2-7; perhaps TRBD2 as D (7 bases). V lost 6 bases and J lost 2, with 11 bases in between. The CDR3 contains 13 residues. Looked up from germline, CDR1 is LNHDA and CDR2 is SQIVND (reference sequence). The DNA for the CDR3 is TGTGCCAGTAGAGCGGGACAAACCTACGAGCAGTACTTC. Encoded protein: CASRAGQTYEQYF. Based on the CDR3 plus reference TRBV19 and TRBJ2-7, the full variable domain is DGGITQSPKYLFRKEGQNVTLSCEQNLNHDAMYWYRQDPGQGLRLIYYSQIVNDFQKGDIAEGYSVSREKKESFPLTVTSAQKNPTAFYLCASRAGQTYEQYFGPGTRLTVT.

The chain couples TRBV30 to TRBJ1-4; 7 positions match TRBD1. The CDR3 spans 14 residues. CDR1 is GTSNPN, CDR2 SVGIG, per germline (reference sequence). J lost 8 bases, V lost 4 bases, and 10 bases had no gene match. This CDR3 reads CAWTPGDSLEKLFF. The CDR3 DNA is TGTGCCTGGACACCAGGGGACAGCTTGGAAAAACTGTTTTTT.

This clonotype was seen only once. This rearrangement joins TRBV7-9 to TRBJ1-2; no firm D call. Germline CDR1 SEHNR, CDR2 FQNEAQ (reference sequence). The CDR3 covers 15 residues. V lost 5 bases and J lost 4, with 17 bases in between. CDR3 in DNA: TGTGCCAGCAGCCTAACCGAACGCACTCTCTATGGCTACACCTTC. Translating it yields CASSLTERTLYGYTF.

The J gene is TRBJ2-5, the V gene TRBV20-1; the D gene could be TRBD1 or TRBD2 (5 bases each). V gave up 6 bases and J gave up 8 bases, with 13 bases separating them. CDR1 and CDR2 (germline): DFQATT, SNEGSKA (reference sequence). CDR3 size: 11 residues. The CDR3 nucleotides read TGCAGTGCCAGGGACGCCCTTACCCAGTACTTC. Translating it yields CSARDALTQYF.

V is TRBV25-1 and J is TRBJ2-7, with 13 bases lining up with TRBD2. CDR3 length: 17 residues. The ends lost 3 bases at V and 2 bases at J; junction bases unmatched: 7. Germline loops: CDR1 MGHDK, CDR2 SYGVNS. As DNA, the CDR3 is TGTGCCAGCAGTGACCAACCGGGACTAGCGGGAACCTACGAGCAGTACTTC. Protein: CASSDQPGLAGTYEQYF.

This sequence joins TRBV4-3 and TRBJ2-6; D is uncertain. The CDR3 loop spans 16 amino acids. Trimming removed 0 bases from V and 2 bases from J, with 8 bases in between. Germline CDR1 and CDR2: LGHNA and YSLEER. The DNA for the CDR3 is TGCGCCAGCAGCCAAGATCATAGGGCTGGGGCCAACGTCCTGACTTTC. This encodes CASSQDHRAGANVLTF.

The chain uses TRBV5-1 and TRBJ1-1; the D gene is possibly TRBD1 (5 bases). There are 15 residues in the CDR3. V gave up 4 bases and J gave up 0 bases, with 13 bases separating them. Germline CDR1 and CDR2: SGHRS and YFSETQ. The CDR3 DNA sequence: TGCGCCAGCAGCAGGGGTGGAGGGATGAACACTGAAGCTTTCTTT. Protein product: CASSRGGGMNTEAFF.

This chain joins TRBV21-1 and TRBJ2-7; the table gives TRBD2 as D, unverified against the DNA. TRBV21-1 is a listed pseudogene. The CDR3 is made up of 14 amino acids. CDR3 protein: CASSKEGGIYEQYF. In DNA, the CDR3 is TGTGCCAGCAGCAAAGAGGGAGGGATTTACGAGCAGTACTTC.

The rearrangement joins TRBV30 to TRBJ2-7; D remains ambiguous. This CDR3 comprises 12 residues. Germline V gene data show CDR1 as GTSNPN and CDR2 as SVGIG (reference sequence). Trimming removed 0 bases from V and 5 bases from J, with 8 bases in between. The CDR3, as DNA: TGTGCCTGGAGTGTAATATACGACGAGCAGTACTTC. It translates to CAWSVIYDEQYF.

The chain recombines TRBV13 with TRBJ2-7; TRBD1 matches at 10 bases. The germline V gene encodes CDR1 PRHDT and CDR2 FYEKMQ (reference sequence). With V trimmed by 3 bases and J by 3 bases, 8 bases remained unmatched. The CDR3 loop spans 16 amino acids. The CDR3 bases are TGTGCCAGCAGCTTCTACTGGACAGGGGGAATCTACGAGCAGTACTTC. Its translation is CASSFYWTGGIYEQYF.

The V call is TRBV19, the J call TRBJ1-1; D is ambiguous. Germline V CDR1 and CDR2: LNHDA, SQIVND (reference sequence). Trimming took 10 bases from V and 5 from J, leaving 23 bases between them. This CDR3 comprises 15 residues. The CDR3 DNA sequence: TGTGCCACCATGAGGAGGGATATAATTCGGACTGAAGCTTTCTTT. This codes for CATMRRDIIRTEAFF. Drawing the rest from reference TRBV19 and TRBJ1-1, the complete variable domain is DGGITQSPKYLFRKEGQNVTLSCEQNLNHDAMYWYRQDPGQGLRLIYYSQIVNDFQKGDIAEGYSVSREKKESFPLTVTSAQKNPTAFYLCATMRRDIIRTEAFFGQGTRLTVV.

The chain uses TRBV20-1 and TRBJ2-7, with unresolved D. There are 11 residues in the CDR3. The V end was cut by 5 bases, the J end by 5 bases, with 10 bases between. Germline V gene sequence: CDR1 DFQATT, CDR2 SNEGSKA (reference sequence). The DNA for the CDR3 is TGCAGTGCTCGCATCATCCACGAGCAGTACTTC. Amino acids: CSARIIHEQYF.

This CDR3 is CASSRGPLTHQPQHF. The CDR3 DNA follows: TGTGCCAGCAGCCGAGGTCCCCTTACACATCAGCCCCAGCATTTT. V usage is TRBV5-6 and J usage is TRBJ1-5; D remains ambiguous. The CDR3 loop spans 15 amino acids. In germline, CDR1 is SGHDT, CDR2 YYEEEE. Trimming took 4 bases from V and 5 from J, leaving 16 bases between them. Combining the CDR3 with reference TRBV5-6 and TRBJ1-5 gives the whole variable domain DAGVTQSPTHLIKTRGQQVTLRCSPKSGHDTVSWYQQALGQGPQFIFQYYEEEERQRGNFPDRFSGHQFPNYSSELNVNALLLGDSALYLCASSRGPLTHQPQHFGDGTRLSIL.